The 18 T cell receptor beta chains reported below all come from one sample, sequenced in a study of blood T cell repertoires in COVID-19. TCRdb's copy holds only in-frame clones and misses some; the assay was immunoSEQ multiplex PCR. Altogether about 150,000 clones are present, around four fifths being singletons, with the ten largest covering about 1.9%. Sample: peripheral blood. These receptors were taken from a woman aged 80 or over with acute or convalescent COVID-19.

This rearrangement joins TRBV9 to TRBJ1-1; D uncertain. The CDR3 is 15 amino acids. Trimming removed 0 bases at V and 0 bases at J, with 9 bases between. Germline assignment: CDR1 SGDLS and CDR2 YYNGEE. The CDR3 region is CASSVGVGLNTEAFF. The CDR3, as DNA: TGTGCCAGCAGCGTAGGGGTGGGCCTGAACACTGAAGCTTTCTTT.

The J gene is TRBJ1-5, the V gene TRBV20-1; D is undetermined. The length of the CDR3 is 11 residues. V lost 6 bases and J lost 5, with 8 bases in between. Germline V gene data show CDR1 as DFQATT and CDR2 as SNEGSKA (reference sequence). The CDR3 loop is CSAGGDQPQHF. The DNA for the CDR3 is TGCAGTGCGGGCGGGGATCAGCCCCAGCATTTT.

The rearrangement joins TRBV18 to TRBJ1-2, with 8 nucleotides matching TRBD1. V dropped 4 bases and J dropped 4; count of bases not matched to a gene: 8. The CDR3 spans 15 residues. CDR1 and CDR2 (germline): KGHSH, LQKENI. This chain's CDR3 is CASSLSDRAGYGYTF. The CDR3 nucleotides are TGTGCCAGCTCACTATCGGACAGGGCCGGCTATGGCTACACCTTC.

The rearrangement uses TRBV7-3 and TRBJ2-2, with unresolved D. V was clipped by 2 bases and J by 6 bases, with 7 bases between them. CDR3 length: 13 amino acids. Per the germline V gene, CDR1 is SGHTA and CDR2 is FQGTGA. The CDR3 region has the DNA TGTGCCAGCAGCTTAGTAATCGCCGGGGAGCTGTTTTTT. It codes for CASSLVIAGELFF.

The chain recombines TRBV19 with TRBJ1-1; 7 nucleotides align to TRBD1. Unmatched junction bases numbered 6, after V lost 6 bases and J lost 5 bases. The CDR3 is 13 residues long. CDR1 and CDR2 from the germline V gene are LNHDA and SQIVND (reference sequence). The CDR3: CASSNNRGTEAFF. Here the CDR3 DNA reads TGTGCCAGTAGCAACAACAGGGGAACTGAAGCTTTCTTT.

The rearrangement joins TRBV5-8 to TRBJ2-3, with no clear D. CDR3 size: 12 residues. Trimming removed 2 bases from V and 4 bases from J, with 5 bases in between. Germline V lookup: CDR1 SGHTS, CDR2 YDEGEE. The CDR3 bases are TGTGCCAGCAGCTTCATAGCAGATACGCAGTATTTT. This sequence encodes CASSFIADTQYF.

The chain carries TRBV7-6 and TRBJ2-4; tentative D call: TRBD2 (6 bases). V lost 5 bases and J 2 bases, leaving 25 bases between the germline ends. In germline, CDR1 is SGHVS, CDR2 FNYEAQ. The CDR3 covers 19 residues. CDR3 amino acids: CASSPRRDSYGGTKNIQYF. Here the CDR3 DNA reads TGTGCCAGCAGCCCTAGGAGGGACTCCTATGGGGGAACCAAAAACATTCAGTACTTC.

In its sample, this clone was seen once. The J gene is TRBJ2-7, the V gene TRBV29-1; 12 nucleotides line up with TRBD2. The CDR3 extends over 13 amino acids. CDR1 is SQVTM, CDR2 ANQGSEA, per germline. Trimming cost V 5 bases and J 6 bases; bases outside gene matches: 5. The CDR3 loop is CSVRTSGTGEQYF. The CDR3 coding sequence is TGCAGCGTTCGGACTAGCGGGACTGGCGAGCAGTACTTC.

This chain joins TRBV5-1 and TRBJ1-2; 9 bases are a match to TRBD1. The V segment lost 4 bases and the J segment 7 bases; nucleotides outside the gene matches: 11. The CDR3 sequence is 15 residues long. The germline V gene encodes CDR1 SGHRS and CDR2 YFSETQ. The CDR3 is CASSPGQGPAPGYTF. The CDR3 DNA sequence: TGCGCCAGCAGCCCGGGACAGGGACCTGCCCCTGGCTACACCTTC.

This chain joins TRBV9 and TRBJ2-3; D gene uncertain. Germline values: CDR1 SGDLS, CDR2 YYNGEE. The V and J ends lost 4 bases and 7 bases respectively, with 19 bases between them. The CDR3 is 15 amino acids. Here the CDR3 DNA reads TGTGCCAGCAGCCCCACGTCCCCTATCGGGTATACGCAGTATTTT. It is translated as CASSPTSPIGYTQYF.

This chain uses TRBV29-1 with TRBJ2-7; TRBD1 agrees at 9 bases. This CDR3 region has 13 residues. With V trimmed by 8 bases and J by 7 bases, 12 bases remained unmatched. Germline CDR1 is SQVTM and CDR2 is ANQGSEA. The CDR3 DNA reads TGCAGCATAAAGACAGGGGGTCAAGGGGAGCAGTACTTC. This translates into CSIKTGGQGEQYF.

This chain connects TRBV5-6 to TRBJ2-1, with TRBD2 identical over 7 bases. This CDR3 is built from 15 residues. The germline V gene encodes CDR1 SGHDT and CDR2 YYEEEE. The junction had 2 bases not matched to a gene; V was cut back by 2 bases and J by 0 bases. The CDR3, as DNA: TGTGCCAGCAGCTTCGGCGGGGGCTCCTACAATGAGCAGTTCTTC. Its protein product is CASSFGGGSYNEQFF.

V and J are TRBV5-6 and TRBJ2-2; possibly TRBD1 for D (5 bases). The V gene lost 3 bases and the J gene lost 1 base, with 19 bases spanning the gap. This CDR3 spans 18 amino acids. In germline, CDR1 is SGHDT, CDR2 YYEEEE. The CDR3 region is CASSSAGPQLVNTGELFF. The CDR3 nucleotides read TGTGCCAGCAGCTCCGCAGGGCCCCAACTCGTGAACACCGGGGAGCTGTTTTTT.

The rearrangement uses TRBV6-2 or TRBV6-3 and TRBJ1-3; D is ambiguous. Trimming took off 5 bases at V and 0 bases at J, with 11 bases between the two ends. Per the germline V gene, CDR1 is MNHEY and CDR2 is SVGEGT. The CDR3 is 15 amino acids. The CDR3 reads CASSNEISSGNTIYF. The CDR3 bases are TGTGCCAGCAGTAACGAGATTAGCTCTGGAAACACCATATATTTT.

The chain couples TRBV27 to TRBJ1-6, with TRBD1 matching over 11 bases. This CDR3 contains 15 residues. After removal of 5 bases from V and 9 bases from J, the junction contained 6 bases not matched to a gene. The germline V gene has CDR1 MNHEY and CDR2 SMNVEV (reference sequence). The CDR3 spells CASSMTGQGVSPLHF. In DNA form, the CDR3 reads TGTGCCAGCAGTATGACGGGACAGGGGGTTTCACCCCTCCACTTT.

The chain links TRBV18 to TRBJ1-5; D is unresolved. V was cut by 4 bases and J by 0 bases, with 10 bases left in between. Germline CDR1 is KGHSH and CDR2 is LQKENI. The CDR3 loop spans 15 amino acids. DNA for the CDR3: TGTGCCAGCTCACAGCTGGCGGGTAGCAATCAGCCCCAGCATTTT. As protein: CASSQLAGSNQPQHF.

A single count supports this clone. The chain links TRBV12-3 or TRBV12-4 to TRBJ1-4; 7 bases are a match to TRBD1. CDR3 length equals 13 residues. After removal of 6 bases from V and 8 bases from J, the junction contained 6 bases not matched to a gene. DNA of the CDR3: TGTGCCAGCAGCCAGGGGGATTGGGAAAAACTGTTTTTT. It codes for CASSQGDWEKLFF.

The genes are TRBV15 and TRBJ1-4; TRBD1 aligns across 9 bases. With V trimmed by 0 bases and J by 5 bases, 4 bases remained unmatched. Germline CDR1 LNHNV, CDR2 YYDKDF (reference sequence). CDR3 length: 16 residues. The CDR3 spells CATSRETGGINEKLFF. Written as DNA, the CDR3 is TGTGCCACCAGCAGAGAGACAGGGGGGATCAATGAAAAACTGTTTTTT.